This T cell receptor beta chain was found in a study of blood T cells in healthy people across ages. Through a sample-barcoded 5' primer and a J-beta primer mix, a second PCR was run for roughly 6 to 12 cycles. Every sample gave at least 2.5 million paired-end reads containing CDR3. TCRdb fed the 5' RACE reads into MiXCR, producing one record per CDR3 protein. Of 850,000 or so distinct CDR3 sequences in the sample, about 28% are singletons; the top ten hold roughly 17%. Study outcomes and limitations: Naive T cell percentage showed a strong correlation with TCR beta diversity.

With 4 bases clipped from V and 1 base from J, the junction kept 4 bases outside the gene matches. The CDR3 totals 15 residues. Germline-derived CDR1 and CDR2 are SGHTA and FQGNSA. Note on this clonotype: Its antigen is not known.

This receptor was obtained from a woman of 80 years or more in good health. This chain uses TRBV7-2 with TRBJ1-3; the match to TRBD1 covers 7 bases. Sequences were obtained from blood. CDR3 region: CASSSGTASGNTIYF. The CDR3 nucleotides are TGTGCCAGCAGCTCCGGGACAGCTTCTGGAAACACCATATATTTT.